The rows below give T cell receptor beta chains drawn from one sample of a study of T cells in Graves' hyperthyroidism and ophthalmopathy. A single record per CDR3 protein comes from TCRdb applying MiXCR to the multiplex PCR reads. The sample consists of 200,000 to 300,000 distinct CDR3 sequences, almost 25% of them appearing once. Source material: blood. Source of these receptors: a woman in her 40s with Graves' ophthalmopathy. The CDR3 runs from the conserved cysteine through the conserved F or W. The D gene is left open where the match is weak. Expanded clones are given a class, and other clones once, few, many or no size at all.

many,TRBV7-6,.,TRBJ2-7,TGTGCCAGCAGCTCGAGGGGTGAGGGGTCCTACTCCTACGAGCAGTACTTC,CASSSRGEGSYSYEQYF
many,TRBV20-1,.,TRBJ1-5,TGCAGTGCCCTACCGGGGGGGGGCGGCAATCAGCCCCAGCATTTT,CSALPGGGGNQPQHF
many,TRBV6-5,TRBD1,TRBJ1-1,TGTGCCAGTAGACAGGGGGCGCTCACTGAAGCTTTCTTT,CASRQGALTEAFF
many,TRBV6-5,.,TRBJ1-3,TGTGCCAGCAGTCGGGGTGATGTCTCTGGAAACACCATATATTTT,CASSRGDVSGNTIYF
.,TRBV2,.,TRBJ2-7,TGTGCCAGCAGTGAGGATATGTGGGGCGAGCAGTACTTC,CASSEDMWGEQYF
many,TRBV29-1,.,TRBJ1-1,TGCAGCGGCCTGGAGGACGGGAACACTGAAGCTTTCTTT,CSGLEDGNTEAFF
many,TRBV6-5,.,TRBJ1-1,TGTGCCAGCAGTTACTCCCAGGGAAGGTACACTGAAGCTTTCTTT,CASSYSQGRYTEAFF
many,TRBV6-4,TRBD2,TRBJ2-7,TGTGCCAGCAGTGACTCAGGGCTAGCGGTCTCCTACGAGCAGTACTTC,CASSDSGLAVSYEQYF
many,TRBV20-1,.,TRBJ1-2,TGCAGTGCTAGACCCACAACAGAAAGGGACGCCAACTATGGCTACACCTTC,CSARPTTERDANYGYTF
many,TRBV7-2,TRBD2,TRBJ2-7,TGTGCCAGCAGCTCAGAGCGGGATAGCTCCTACGAGCAGTACTTC,CASSSERDSSYEQYF
once,TRBV2,.,TRBJ2-5,TGTGCCAGCAGTGAAGGGGGTGTGCATGAGACCCAGTACTTC,CASSEGGVHETQYF
many,TRBV24-1,TRBD1,TRBJ2-2,TGTGCCACCAGTGATTTGAACGGGACAGAGCAAGCGAACACCGGGGAGCTGTTTTTT,CATSDLNGTEQANTGELFF
.,TRBV20-1,TRBD2,TRBJ2-5,TGCAGTGCTAGGGGAGGGAGGTACCAAGAGACCCAGTACTTC,CSARGGRYQETQYF
many,TRBV28,.,TRBJ2-4,TGTGCCAGCAGTTTAACAGGCCAAGCCAAAATCATTCAGTACTTC,CASSLTGQAKIIQYF
many,TRBV5-1,.,TRBJ2-7,TGCGCCAGCAGCTTCGGGGCCTTCGGATACGAGCAGTACTTC,CASSFGAFGYEQYF
many,TRBV30,.,TRBJ1-1,TGTGCCTGGAGTGTGCCGAACACTGAAGCTTTCTTT,CAWSVPNTEAFF
.,TRBV7-9,.,TRBJ2-7,TGTGCCAGCAGCTTACTTCAGGAACACGAGCAGTACTTC,CASSLLQEHEQYF
many,TRBV6-5,TRBD2,TRBJ2-7,TGTGCCAGCAGTTTACTAGCGGGAGGTTCCTACGAGCAGTACTTC,CASSLLAGGSYEQYF
many,TRBV7-9,.,TRBJ1-5,TGTGCCAGCAGCTGGGAGAATCAGCCCCAGCATTTT,CASSWENQPQHF
many,TRBV15,.,TRBJ1-6,TGTGCCACCAGCAGAGTGGTCAGGGAGGGCTATAATTCACCCCTCCACTTT,CATSRVVREGYNSPLHF
.,TRBV30,.,TRBJ2-7,TGTGCCTGGAGCCCCGGTGCCCAATCATGGCAGTACTTC,CAWSPGAQSWQYF
many,TRBV6-5,TRBD2,TRBJ2-5,TGTGCCAGCAGTTCCGTACTAGCGGGAAAAGAGACCCAGTACTTC,CASSSVLAGKETQYF
many,TRBV20-1,.,TRBJ2-3,TGCAGTGCCCAATGGGGCCGACACACAGACACGCAGTATTTT,CSAQWGRHTDTQYF
many,TRBV6-2/TRBV6-3,.,TRBJ2-7,TGTGCCAGCAGACAAGGGGGGGTTAAGGACTACGAGCAGTACTTC,CASRQGGVKDYEQYF
many,TRBV19,.,TRBJ2-5,TGTGCCAGTAGTATGCTCAGGGGCGAGACCCAGTACTTC,CASSMLRGETQYF
many,TRBV30,.,TRBJ1-5,TGTGCCTGGAGCTCACAGAGCCGCGGCAATCAGCCCCAGCATTTT,CAWSSQSRGNQPQHF
many,TRBV27,TRBD1,TRBJ2-7,TGTGCCAGCAGGAGGGCGGGGACAGGGTCCTTCTACGAGCAGTACTTC,CASRRAGTGSFYEQYF
few,TRBV19,TRBD1,TRBJ1-2,TGTGCCAGTAGTAACTACCGGACAGGGGGCAACTATGGCTACACCTTC,CASSNYRTGGNYGYTF
.,TRBV20-1,.,TRBJ2-7,TGCAGTGCTAGAGATTCCCTGGCCGGGTGGGAGCGCTCCTACGAGCAGTACTTC,CSARDSLAGWERSYEQYF
many,TRBV7-3,TRBD2,TRBJ2-5,TGTGCCAGCAGCTTCGCGGGAGGGCCCCAAGAGACCCAGTACTTC,CASSFAGGPQETQYF
.,TRBV7-2,TRBD1,TRBJ2-7,TGTGCCAGCAGCCCCCAAGACAGGGTCGGTGAGCAGTACTTC,CASSPQDRVGEQYF
.,TRBV6-2/TRBV6-3,.,TRBJ1-2,TGTGCCAGCAAAGAGACGTATGGCTACACCTTC,CASKETYGYTF
few,TRBV30,TRBD1,TRBJ1-1,TGTGCCTGGGGGGACAGCAACACTGAAGCTTTCTTT,CAWGDSNTEAFF
many,TRBV20-1,TRBD1,TRBJ1-5,TGCAGTGCAATCACAGGGGTGGGGAATCAGCCCCAGCATTTT,CSAITGVGNQPQHF
once,TRBV28,.,TRBJ2-5,TGTGCCAGCACCACACAGGGAGAAGAGACCCAGTACTTC,CASTTQGEETQYF
many,TRBV2,TRBD1,TRBJ2-2,TGTGCCAGCAGCTCCGGGACAGGGGTTATCGGGGAGCTGTTTTTT,CASSSGTGVIGELFF
many,TRBV19,.,TRBJ1-2,TGTGCCAGTAGTATCGGAGCGTTCTATGGCTACACCTTC,CASSIGAFYGYTF
few,TRBV2,.,TRBJ2-7,TGTGCCAGCACAGCGCCTAGGGGGGTTTACGAGCAGTACTTC,CASTAPRGVYEQYF
many,TRBV3-1,.,TRBJ2-7,TGTGCCAGCGGGCAGCAGCCGATCTACGAGCAGTACTTC,CASGQQPIYEQYF
many,TRBV29-1,TRBD2,TRBJ2-5,TGCAGCGTTGAAGATCGACTAGCGGGGGGGCGTCGAACCCAGTACTTC,CSVEDRLAGGRRTQYF
many,TRBV10-3,TRBD1,TRBJ2-7,TGTGCCATCAGTAACCGCGGACAGGGGAACGAGCAGTACTTC,CAISNRGQGNEQYF
many,TRBV30,TRBD1,TRBJ1-1,TGTGCCCACCACCGAGGACAGGCGGACGCTGAAGCTTTCTTT,CAHHRGQADAEAFF
many,TRBV6-1,.,TRBJ1-1,TGTGCCAGCAGGACGGATCTTTTGAACACTGAAGCTTTCTTT,CASRTDLLNTEAFF
few,TRBV12-3/TRBV12-4,.,TRBJ2-7,TGTGCCAGCAGTTTTTTCCGCACAACTAGCAAGAGTTACGAGCAGTACTTC,CASSFFRTTSKSYEQYF
many,TRBV20-1,.,TRBJ1-6,TGCAGCCTCCAACAGGGTTATAATTCACCCCTCCACTTT,CSLQQGYNSPLHF
few,TRBV6-5,.,TRBJ1-1,TGTGCCAGCAGTAGCCGGGAGTACGATGAAGCTTTCTTT,CASSSREYDEAFF